This T cell receptor beta chain stems from a study of control samples from healthy donors and cancer patients. The count of this clone is one. Some clones are missing from TCRdb's copy, which holds only in-frame ones; the method was immunoSEQ multiplex PCR. The data hold 95,000 to 130,000 clones, with approximately 92% observed a single time. Per germline, CDR1 ENHRY and CDR2 SYGVKD. The CDR3 totals 16 residues. J was trimmed by 3 bases and V by 4 bases; bases with no gene match: 11. The chain has TRBV10-3 and TRBJ1-1; 7 bases line up with TRBD1. The specimen sequenced was PBMCs. The clonotype was recovered from a woman between 50 and 59 years old with colorectal cancer. CDR3 amino acids: CAISGGTDREHTEAFF. CDR3 in DNA: TGTGCCATCAGTGGGGGGACAGACCGGGAGCACACTGAAGCTTTCTTT.